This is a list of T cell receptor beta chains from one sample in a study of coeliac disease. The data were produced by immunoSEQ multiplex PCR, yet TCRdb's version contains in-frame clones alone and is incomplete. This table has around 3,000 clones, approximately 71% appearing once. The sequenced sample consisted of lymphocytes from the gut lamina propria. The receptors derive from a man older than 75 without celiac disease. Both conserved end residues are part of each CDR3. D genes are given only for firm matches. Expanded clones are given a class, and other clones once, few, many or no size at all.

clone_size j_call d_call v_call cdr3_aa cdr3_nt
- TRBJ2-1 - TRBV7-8 CASSSRQKTYNEQFF TGTGCCAGCAGCTCGAGGCAGAAAACCTACAATGAGCAGTTCTTC
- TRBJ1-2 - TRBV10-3 CAISGGLEGYTF TGTGCCATCAGTGGGGGGCTGGAGGGCTACACCTTC
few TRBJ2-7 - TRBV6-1 CASSEVATTYEQYF TGTGCCAGCAGTGAAGTAGCGACAACTTACGAGCAGTACTTC
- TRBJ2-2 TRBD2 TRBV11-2 CASSLVGAGGPGELFF TGTGCCAGCAGCTTAGTGGGAGCGGGGGGGCCCGGGGAGCTGTTTTTT
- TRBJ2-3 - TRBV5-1 CASSSSLGGNTDTQYF TGCGCCAGCAGCTCCTCCCTAGGGGGAAACACAGATACGCAGTATTTT
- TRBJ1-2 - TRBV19 CASSSSHRSYGYTF TGTGCCAGTAGTAGCTCACATAGGAGCTATGGCTACACCTTC
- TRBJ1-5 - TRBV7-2 CASSPTGTSGNQPQHF TGTGCCAGCAGCCCAACCGGGACATCAGGCAATCAGCCCCAGCATTTT
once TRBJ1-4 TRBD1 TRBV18 CASSPGTGTENEKLFF TGTGCCAGCTCACCTGGGACCGGGACAGAGAATGAAAAACTGTTTTTT
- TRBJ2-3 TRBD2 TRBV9 CASSPAPGGTQYF TGTGCCAGCAGCCCGGCTCCGGGGGGTACGCAGTATTTT
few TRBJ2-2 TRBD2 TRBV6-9 CASRTSGDTGELFF TGTGCCAGCAGGACTAGCGGTGACACCGGGGAGCTGTTTTTT
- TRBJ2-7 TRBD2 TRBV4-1 CASSPSPTSAPYEQYF TGCGCCAGCAGCCCGAGTCCGACTAGCGCCCCCTACGAGCAGTACTTC
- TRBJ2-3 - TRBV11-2 CASSFYLGETDTQYF TGTGCCAGCAGCTTTTACCTCGGAGAAACAGATACGCAGTATTTT
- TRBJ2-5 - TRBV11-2 CASSLRTSQETQYF TGTGCCAGCAGCTTAAGGACTTCCCAAGAGACCCAGTACTTC
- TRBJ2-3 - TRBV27 CASSEWRVGGTDTQYF TGTGCCAGCAGTGAGTGGAGAGTCGGGGGCACAGATACGCAGTATTTT
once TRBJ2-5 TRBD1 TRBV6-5 CASSYRGETQYF TGTGCCAGCAGCTACAGGGGAGAGACCCAGTACTTC
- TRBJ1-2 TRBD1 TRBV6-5 CASSYRSGGPDGYTF TGTGCCAGCAGTTACCGCTCAGGGGGGCCGGATGGCTACACCTTC
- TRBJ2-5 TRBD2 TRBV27 CASSLSPGGETQYF TGTGCCAGCAGTTTATCACCGGGAGGAGAGACCCAGTACTTC
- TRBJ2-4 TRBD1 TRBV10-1 CASSGSGQGAVQYF TGCGCCAGCAGTGGTAGTGGACAGGGGGCTGTTCAGTACTTC
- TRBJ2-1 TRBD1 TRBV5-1 CASSPGQGFYNEQFF TGCGCCAGCAGCCCCGGACAGGGATTTTACAATGAGCAGTTCTTC
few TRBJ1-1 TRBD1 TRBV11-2 CASSADRGKLMNTEAFF TGTGCCAGCAGCGCGGACAGGGGGAAATTAATGAACACTGAAGCTTTCTTT
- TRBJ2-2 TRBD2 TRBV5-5 CASRPLADTGELFF TGTGCCAGCAGACCACTAGCGGACACCGGGGAGCTGTTTTTT
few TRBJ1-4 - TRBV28 CASSLMGQGDEKLFF TGTGCCAGCAGTTTAATGGGCCAGGGTGACGAAAAACTGTTTTTT
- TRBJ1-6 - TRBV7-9 CASNREYSPLHF TGTGCCAGCAACAGGGAATATTCACCCCTCCACTTT
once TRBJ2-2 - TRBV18 CASPIGGSNTGELFF TGTGCCAGCCCCATCGGCGGCTCGAACACCGGGGAGCTGTTTTTT
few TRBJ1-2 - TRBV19 CASSILGPSNGYTF TGTGCCAGTAGTATTTTGGGGCCTTCTAATGGCTACACCTTC
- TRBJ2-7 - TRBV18 CASSGDFGPLEQYF TGTGCCAGCTCCGGAGACTTCGGTCCCCTCGAGCAGTACTTC